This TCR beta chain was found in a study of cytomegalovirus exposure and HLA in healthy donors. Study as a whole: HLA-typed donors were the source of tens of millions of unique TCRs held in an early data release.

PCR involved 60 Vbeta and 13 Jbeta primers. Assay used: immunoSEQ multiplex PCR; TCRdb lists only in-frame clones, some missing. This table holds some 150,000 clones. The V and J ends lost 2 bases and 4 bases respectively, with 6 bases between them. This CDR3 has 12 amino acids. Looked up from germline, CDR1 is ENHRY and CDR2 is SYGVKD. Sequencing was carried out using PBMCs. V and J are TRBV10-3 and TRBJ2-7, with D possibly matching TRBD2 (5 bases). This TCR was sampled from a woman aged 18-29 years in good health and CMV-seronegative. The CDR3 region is CAISEEGYEQYF. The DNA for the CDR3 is TGTGCCATCAGTGAGGAGGGATACGAGCAGTACTTC.